This T cell receptor beta chain was observed in a study of blood T cell repertoires in COVID-19. The CDR3 has 14 residues. Trimming stripped 3 bases from V and 5 bases from J, with 14 bases between. Per the germline V gene, CDR1 is KGHSH and CDR2 is LQKENI. The protocol was immunoSEQ multiplex PCR, while the TCRdb copy is restricted to in-frame clones and leaves out a portion. The sample carries over 100,000 clones, approximately 88% recorded once. This TCR derives from a woman aged 70-85 years with acute or convalescent COVID-19. The chain uses TRBV18 and TRBJ2-7; TRBD1 might be the D (5 bases). Specimen: peripheral blood. The CDR3 nucleotides read TGTGCCAGCTCACCGAGTCAGGGATTCAACGAGCAGTACTTC. This sequence encodes CASSPSQGFNEQYF.